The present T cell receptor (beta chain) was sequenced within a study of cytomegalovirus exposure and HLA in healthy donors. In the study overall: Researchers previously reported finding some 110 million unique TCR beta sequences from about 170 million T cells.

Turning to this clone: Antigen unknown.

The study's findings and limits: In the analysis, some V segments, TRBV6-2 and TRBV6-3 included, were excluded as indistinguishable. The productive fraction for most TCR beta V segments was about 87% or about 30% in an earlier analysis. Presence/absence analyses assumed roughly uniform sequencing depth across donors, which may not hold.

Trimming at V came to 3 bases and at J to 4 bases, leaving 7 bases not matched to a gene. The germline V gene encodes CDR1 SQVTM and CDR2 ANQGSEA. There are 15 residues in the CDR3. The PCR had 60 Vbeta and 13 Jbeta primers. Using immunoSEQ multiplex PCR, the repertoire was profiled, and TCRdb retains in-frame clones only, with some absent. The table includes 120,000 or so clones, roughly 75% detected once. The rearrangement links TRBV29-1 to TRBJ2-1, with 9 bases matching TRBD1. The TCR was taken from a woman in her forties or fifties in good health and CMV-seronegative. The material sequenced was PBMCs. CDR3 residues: CSVERGTGPYNEQFF. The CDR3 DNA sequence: TGCAGCGTTGAGAGGGGGACAGGGCCGTACAATGAGCAGTTCTTC.